The 4 T cell receptor beta chains below come from one sample, sequenced in a study of control samples from healthy donors and cancer patients. The method was immunoSEQ multiplex PCR; TCRdb's version includes in-frame clones alone and lacks a portion of them. Of about 410,000 clones in the sample, 80% to 95% were seen once. The sequenced sample consisted of PBMCs. Source of these receptors: a man aged 40-49 years with head and neck cancer.

V is TRBV28 and J is TRBJ1-1, with a tentative D call TRBD1 (5 bases). Germline lookup yields CDR1 MDHEN and CDR2 SYDVKM. This CDR3 comprises 11 residues. The V end was cut by 8 bases, the J end by 4 bases, with 8 bases between. Here the CDR3 reads CASVGGTEAFF. The CDR3 region has the DNA TGTGCCAGCGTTGGGGGCACTGAAGCTTTCTTT. Full variable domain (outside the CDR3, taken from reference TRBV28 and TRBJ1-1): DVKVTQSSRYLVKRTGEKVFLECVQDMDHENMFWYRQDPGLGLRLIYFSYDVKMKEKGDIPEGYSVSREKKERFSLILESASTNQTSMYLCASVGGTEAFFGQGTRLTVV.

As to this clone: Within the sample, other DNA sequences also encode this same CDR3. The CDR3 coding sequence is TGTGCCAGCAGCGCCGGAGTGAACACTGAAGCTTTCTTT. Amino acids: CASSAGVNTEAFF. V and J are TRBV7-3 and TRBJ1-1; the D is unclear. V was shortened by 5 bases and J by 0 bases, with 7 bases between the two germline ends. This CDR3 is 13 amino acids long. Germline CDR1 SGHTA, CDR2 FQGTGA.

The chain recombines TRBV19 with TRBJ2-1; 12 bases line up with TRBD2. CDR3 length equals 16 residues. After removal of 5 bases from V and 4 bases from J, the junction contained 6 bases not matched to a gene. In germline, CDR1 is LNHDA, CDR2 SQIVND (reference sequence). CDR3 in amino acids: CASSARLAGAYNEQFF. The CDR3 DNA reads TGTGCCAGTAGTGCCCGACTAGCGGGAGCGTACAATGAGCAGTTCTTC.

V usage is TRBV24-1 and J usage is TRBJ1-2; TRBD1 is a possible D gene (6 bases). Germline V CDR1 and CDR2: KGHDR, SFDVKD. Trimming stripped 4 bases from V and 8 bases from J, with 13 bases between. CDR3 length: 13 amino acids. In DNA, the CDR3 is TGTGCCACCAGTGACCAACAGGGCCGGGGCTACACCTTC. This sequence encodes CATSDQQGRGYTF.